The 5 T cell receptor beta chains reported below all come from one sample, sequenced in a study of T cell responses to AZD1222 COVID-19 vaccine. The table came from immunoSEQ multiplex PCR; TCRdb's copy has only in-frame clones and leaves some out. Of over 130,000 clones in the sample, roughly 90% were seen once. Sample: peripheral blood, taken 28 days after the second AZD1222 dose. The origin of the receptors is an adult who received the AZD1222 COVID-19 vaccine.

The V and J genes are TRBV25-1 and TRBJ2-3; D unclear. Trimming removed 4 bases at V and 5 bases at J, with 4 bases between. The CDR3 is 11 amino acids. The germline gives CDR1 MGHDK, CDR2 SYGVNS. The CDR3 DNA reads TGTGCCAGCAGTGCCCTAGATACGCAGTATTTT. It yields the protein CASSALDTQYF.

The rearrangement uses TRBV30 and TRBJ2-3, with a weak D call TRBD1 (5 bases). This CDR3 has 14 residues. The germline V and J ends were trimmed by 1 base and 3 bases, with 11 bases remaining between them. Looked up from germline, CDR1 is GTSNPN and CDR2 is SVGIG (reference sequence). The DNA for the CDR3 is TGTGCCTGGAGTGGCAGGGTAAGGACAGATACGCAGTATTTT. Translation gives CAWSGRVRTDTQYF.

This chain joins TRBV4-2 and TRBJ1-4; D remains unclear. CDR3 length: 13 amino acids. V dropped 5 bases and J dropped 3 bases, with 7 bases sitting between them. The germline CDR1 and CDR2 sequences are LGHNA and YNFKEQ. CDR3 nucleotides: TGTGCCAGCAGCGGAGATTCTAATGAAAAACTGTTTTTT. Its protein is CASSGDSNEKLFF.

V usage is TRBV19 and J usage is TRBJ2-2, with unresolved D. Germline V gives CDR1 LNHDA, CDR2 SQIVND (reference sequence). There are 18 residues in the CDR3. The germline V and J ends were trimmed by 1 base and 1 base, with 16 bases remaining between them. The CDR3 coding sequence is TGTGCCAGTAGTATAGCCCCCCGGACGGGTAGGAACACCGGGGAGCTGTTTTTT. Its protein is CASSIAPRTGRNTGELFF.

The chain uses TRBV7-9 and TRBJ2-7; 8 bases are a match to TRBD1. V was pared by 8 bases and J by 3 bases, with 6 bases of the junction left unmatched. This CDR3 comprises 13 residues. Germline CDR1 and CDR2: SEHNR and FQNEAQ (reference sequence). The CDR3 bases are TGTGCCAGCGAAGGACAGGGTCTCTACGAGCAGTACTTC. Translating gives CASEGQGLYEQYF.